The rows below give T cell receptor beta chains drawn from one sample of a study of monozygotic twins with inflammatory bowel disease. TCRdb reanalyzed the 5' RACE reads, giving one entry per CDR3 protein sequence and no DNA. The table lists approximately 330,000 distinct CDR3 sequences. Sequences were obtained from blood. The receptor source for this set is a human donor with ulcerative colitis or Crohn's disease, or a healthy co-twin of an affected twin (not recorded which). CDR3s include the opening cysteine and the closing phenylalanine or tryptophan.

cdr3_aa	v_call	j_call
CASRGDRPYNEQFF	TRBV7-6	TRBJ2-1
CASSLFTGSRSEAFF	TRBV27	TRBJ1-1
CAISKDSTSYNEQFF	TRBV10-3	TRBJ2-1
CAQWVSGTDYGYTF	TRBV2	TRBJ1-2
CASSFPLVSGRGGLNEQFF	TRBV11-2	TRBJ2-1
CASSYRQGEEYF	TRBV5-4	TRBJ2-3
CASSFGTGGLPTEAFF	TRBV18	TRBJ1-1
CASNPGSGGPYNEQFF	TRBV7-9	TRBJ2-1
CSATSTGNEQFF	TRBV20-1	TRBJ2-1
CASSLDGGGNYEQYF	TRBV5-4	TRBJ2-7
CASSPQDSWNQPQHF	TRBV18	TRBJ1-5
CASSLGPGRSGNTIYF	TRBV7-6	TRBJ1-3
CSASGGGYTEAFF	TRBV20-1	TRBJ1-1
CSVSPLGTNSPLHF	TRBV20-1	TRBJ1-6
CASSGAGRGNQPQHF	TRBV19	TRBJ1-5
CASSLHTGTSYNEQFF	TRBV4-1	TRBJ2-1
CASRASGNYNEQFF	TRBV12-3/TRBV12-4	TRBJ2-1
CATSSERGAPYNEQFF	TRBV15	TRBJ2-1
CASSQGLGARGYEQYF	TRBV4-2	TRBJ2-7
CASSWTAGTGHNEQFF	TRBV5-5	TRBJ2-1
CSAPRSANEKLFF	TRBV20-1	TRBJ1-4
CASRIQTGPYEQYF	TRBV6-1	TRBJ2-7
CASSARQGPGELFF	TRBV11-3	TRBJ2-2
CASSRSGGSFTDTQYF	TRBV2	TRBJ2-3
CSAPQSGSNQPQHF	TRBV20-1	TRBJ1-5
CASSFRGGLGAFF	TRBV5-1	TRBJ1-1
CASSLPGTSYNEQFF	TRBV5-4	TRBJ2-1
CSASPLADTYEQYF	TRBV20-1	TRBJ2-7
CASSRAGTLGTEQFF	TRBV28	TRBJ2-1
CASSQEGGYYEQYF	TRBV14	TRBJ2-7
CASSLAGTIDTQYF	TRBV7-9	TRBJ2-3
CAISEGYEQYF	TRBV10-3	TRBJ2-7
CAISSVSAGVHEQYF	TRBV10-3	TRBJ2-7
CASRTGTGNTGELFF	TRBV7-9	TRBJ2-2
CASRLSARKDNEQFF	TRBV5-1	TRBJ2-1
CASRLTSGGPNEQFF	TRBV5-1	TRBJ2-1
CASSHVLGPGSPYEQYF	TRBV5-1	TRBJ2-7
CSASGHYYEQYF	TRBV20-1	TRBJ2-7
CASSLGTGEAGETQYF	TRBV7-8	TRBJ2-5
CASSQGPFPYEQYF	TRBV3-1	TRBJ2-7
CASSPQPGLALTEQFF	TRBV7-3	TRBJ2-1
CASSPSGGFTYNEQFF	TRBV12-3/TRBV12-4	TRBJ2-1
CASSLWQGEETQYF	TRBV5-1	TRBJ2-5
CASSLEVTSDTQYF	TRBV7-3	TRBJ2-3
CASSLARKGYEQYF	TRBV5-1	TRBJ2-7
CASSLWGGVTTGELFF	TRBV27	TRBJ2-2
CASSRGGVTEAFF	TRBV7-2	TRBJ1-1
CASSSSGGGTEAFF	TRBV9	TRBJ1-1
CASSTDTNYGYTF	TRBV7-2	TRBJ1-2
CASSPGTGTQPQHF	TRBV4-1	TRBJ1-5
CASSSPSGGMETQFF	TRBV6-5	TRBJ2-5
CASSQDSGLYGYTF	TRBV4-3	TRBJ1-2
CASSGRRGGNQPQHF	TRBV27	TRBJ1-5
CASSQDPGFTDTQYF	TRBV3-1	TRBJ2-3